These 4 T cell receptor beta chains share one sample of origin, sequenced in a study of blood T cells in healthy people across ages. With a J-beta primer mix and a sample-barcoded 5' primer, a second PCR ran about 7 to 11 cycles. Each CDR3 protein gets one entry after TCRdb re-called the 5' RACE reads with MiXCR. The repertoire holds about 1,400,000 distinct CDR3 sequences, with around two fifths as singletons. The sample taken for sequencing was blood. The receptor set was obtained from a woman younger than 35 in good health.

The gene calls are TRBV29-1 and TRBJ2-2; 7 bases agree with TRBD2. V shed 5 bases, J shed 7 bases, and the junction held 13 bases outside the gene matches. This CDR3 has 15 residues. The V gene's germline CDR1 is SQVTM and CDR2 ANQGSEA. The CDR3 protein is CSVPTGTISDGELFF. As DNA, the CDR3 is TGCAGCGTTCCTACCGGGACTATCTCCGACGGGGAGCTGTTTTTT.

This clonotype was detected only a few times. This chain joins TRBV20-1 and TRBJ1-2; D not certain. CDR1 is DFQATT and CDR2 is SNEGSKA in the germline V gene (reference sequence). This CDR3 spans 13 amino acids. V was shortened by 6 bases and J by 8 bases, with 19 bases between the two germline ends. Here the CDR3 reads CSAPRAVTGGYTF. The CDR3, as DNA: TGCAGTGCCCCTAGAGCGGTCACTGGGGGCTACACCTTC.

V gene TRBV24-1 combines with J gene TRBJ2-2; 7 bases are shared with TRBD2. J was trimmed by 4 bases and V by 6 bases; bases with no gene match: 4. The CDR3 runs to 14 residues. Germline CDR1 and CDR2: KGHDR and SFDVKD. CDR3 coding DNA: TGTGCCACCAGTACGGGGGGAGGCACCGGGGAGCTGTTTTTT. The encoded protein is CATSTGGGTGELFF.

There are a few counts of this clonotype. The J gene is TRBJ2-5, the V gene TRBV2; D remains unclear. The CDR3 is 12 amino acids. In germline, CDR1 is SNHLY, CDR2 FYNNEI. Trimming took off 7 bases at V and 4 bases at J, with 10 bases between the two ends. In nucleotides, the CDR3 is TGTGCCAGCATGGTCCAGCGAGAGACCCAGTACTTC. This translates into CASMVQRETQYF.